This T cell receptor beta chain was profiled in a study of identical twins (dated by TCRdb to about 2016). Background on the whole study: The study deep-sequenced TCR alpha and beta repertoires from monozygotic twins, unrelated adults of various ages and cord blood to test whether fetal clonotypes persist. To rule out contamination, the twin experiments were replicated at different times with different library preparation protocols. General conclusions and limits of the study: Recombination models systematically underestimated out-of-frame TCR alpha sharing in monozygotic twins but agreed with sharing between unrelated individuals. Because the same donors could not be followed over many years, the conclusions depended on cross-sectional statistical analysis. Invariant T cells such as MAIT and iNKT could partly confound zero-insertion analyses, although diverse VJ usage argued against such confounding for most clonotypes. In beta out-of-frame sequences, excess twin sharing was weaker, because having fewer shared sequences lowered the signal-to-noise ratio. Compared with coincidental sharing between unrelated individuals, out-of-frame TCR alpha sequences shared between twins had an excess of sequences with low generation probability. Fewer insertions were carried by abundant cord blood beta clonotypes; a weaker similar trend was observed in young adult naive repertoires, while no such trend was observed in memory repertoires.

Preparation of the library involved 5' RACE. Sequencing instrument: Illumina HiSeq 2000. A universal primer binding site was added through template switching, and the final cDNA carried a unique molecular identifier so that TCR cDNA molecules could be counted accurately. Specific primers in the conserved constant-segment region were used to synthesize first-strand cDNA for the TCR alpha and beta chains. Each cDNA library was double barcoded, with a SMART-Mk sample barcode plus Illumina barcodes, to control for contamination. TruSeq adapter sequences and Illumina sample barcodes were added in two successive PCR steps. The Illumina HiSeq platform was used with custom primers to sequence TCR alpha and beta cDNA libraries. As for the original processing: Raw reads were processed with MiGEC to extract unique molecular identifiers, and MiXCR was used to determine CDR3 positions. Recombination models were inferred per individual with the repgenHMM and IGoR tools using an EM algorithm. Shared clonotype analysis was performed with the tcR package in R, normalizing sharing by the product of cloneset sizes. Out-of-frame nonproductive sequences were analyzed to study raw recombination free of thymic and clonal selection effects. The public sequencing data were trimmed at Q25 with fastp and processed into clonotypes with MiXCR by TCRdb, which kept only in-frame beta chains. Each entry merges the rows of one CDR3 protein and shows their most common DNA and genes. The V and J calls follow TCRdb's processing rather than the paper's. A total of 500,000 or so distinct CDR3 sequences appear in this sample, around an eighth of them only once. The top ten constitute around 0.98% of the sample.

This clonotype was counted a few times. Its antigen remains undetermined. No base quality information exists; no much larger clone differs at one position. Reading the germline V gene (reference sequence) gives CDR1 MNHEY and CDR2 SMNVEV. There are 16 amino acids in the CDR3, from cysteine to phenylalanine inclusive. This entry keeps only the CDR3 DNA: 48 bases, framed from base 1. V loses 1 base, J loses 7 bases, and the germline ends lie 16 bases apart. Every donor was a healthy Caucasian. The twin cohort consisted of three pairs of female monozygotic twins, all aged about 18 to 29 years. Positive isolation kits from Invitrogen were used to isolate the CD4+ and CD8+ T cell populations. This same sample was also taken into another study, of yellow fever vaccine responses in identical twins. Drawing on the second study: The T cell response to vaccination in identical twins was reported by the authors to appear partly convergent and partly personalized. Focusing on identical twins, the study followed the T cell clones that responded to the vaccine, and did so with precision.

Rearrangement joined TRBV27 to TRBJ2-2; the D call is possibly TRBD1 or TRBD2, each sharing 5 bases. The sample was CD4+ T cells sorted from blood. This TCR came from a woman between 18 and 29 years old in good health. The encoded CDR3 is CASSLFRGRRGGELFF. The DNA sequence is as follows: TGTGCCAGCAGTTTATTTCGTGGGAGAAGGGGCGGGGAGCTGTTTTTT.